This T cell receptor (beta chain) was identified during a study of control samples from healthy donors and cancer patients. CDR1 SGHTA and CDR2 FQGNSA come from the germline V gene. The V segment lost 3 bases and the J segment 6 bases; nucleotides outside the gene matches: 5. The CDR3 length is 14 residues. This table comes from immunoSEQ multiplex PCR, and its TCRdb copy is limited to in-frame clones, with some not included. The table shows roughly 69,000 clones, with 87% occurring only once. In this sample, this clone turned up once. The sequence was collected from a woman in her fifties or sixties with head and neck cancer. The specimen was PBMCs. The chain employs TRBV7-2 and TRBJ2-3; 8 bases map to TRBD1. The chain's CDR3 is CASSLRTGWDTQYF. DNA for the CDR3: TGTGCCAGCAGCTTGCGGACAGGGTGGGATACGCAGTATTTT.